The 2 T cell receptor beta chains listed next were all sequenced from one sample in a study of human T cells and chemical hapten exposure. TCRdb passed the RACE reads through MiXCR, listing each CDR3 protein once. Of fewer than 350,000 distinct CDR3 sequences in the sample, roughly 8% are singletons; the top ten hold roughly 1.2%. Time point meaning: pre-sensitization, week 0. Indicated treatment: therapeutic diphenylcyclopropenone sensitization with weekly scalp DPC. The sample was whole blood, taken in connection with sensitization to the hapten diphenylcyclopropenone (DPC). These TCRs come from a man aged 18 to 29 with alopecia areata. Some clones in this sample may be carry-over from other donors' samples.

There are a few counts of this clonotype. The junction departs from the called germline gene at one end, perhaps through a read error. V is TRBV11-2 and J is TRBJ2-7, with 7 positions matching TRBD1. The CDR3 extends over 12 amino acids. Germline lookup yields CDR1 SGHAT and CDR2 FQNNGV. The CDR3 bases are TGTGCCAGCAGCTTTGGAGGACAGGCTCTACTGTTC. This sequence encodes CASSFGGQALLF.

This chain's CDR3 is CASSRQPRDTDTQYF. CDR3 DNA: TGTGCCAGCAGTCGACAGCCGAGAGACACAGATACGCAGTATTTT. The chain has TRBV7-2 and TRBJ2-3; a weak D match, TRBD1 (5 bases). V was cut by 6 bases and J by 2 bases, with 15 bases left in between. The length of the CDR3 is 15 residues. Germline CDR1 is SGHTA and CDR2 is FQGNSA.